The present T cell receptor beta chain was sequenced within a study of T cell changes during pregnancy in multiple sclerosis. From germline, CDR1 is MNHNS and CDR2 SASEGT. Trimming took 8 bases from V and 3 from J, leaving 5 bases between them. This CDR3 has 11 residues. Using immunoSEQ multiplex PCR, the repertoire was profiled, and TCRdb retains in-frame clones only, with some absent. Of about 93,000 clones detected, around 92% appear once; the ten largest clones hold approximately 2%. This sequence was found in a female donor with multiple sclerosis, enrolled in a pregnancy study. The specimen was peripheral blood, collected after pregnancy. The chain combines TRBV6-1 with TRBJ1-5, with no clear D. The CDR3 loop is CASQDNQPQHF. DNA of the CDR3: TGTGCCAGCCAGGACAATCAGCCCCAGCATTTT.